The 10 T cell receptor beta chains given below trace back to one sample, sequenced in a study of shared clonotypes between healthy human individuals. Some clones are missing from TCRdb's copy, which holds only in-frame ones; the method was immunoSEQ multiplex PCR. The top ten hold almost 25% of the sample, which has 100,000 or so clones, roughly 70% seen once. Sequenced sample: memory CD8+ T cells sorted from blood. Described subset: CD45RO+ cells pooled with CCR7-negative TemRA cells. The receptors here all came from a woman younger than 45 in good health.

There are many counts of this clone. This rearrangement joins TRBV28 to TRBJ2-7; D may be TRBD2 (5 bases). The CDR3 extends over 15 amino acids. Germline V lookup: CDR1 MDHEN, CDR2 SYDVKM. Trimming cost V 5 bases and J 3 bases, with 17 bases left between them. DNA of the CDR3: TGTGCCAGCAGTCCCACTAGAGGCGTCTTCTACGAGCAGTACTTC. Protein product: CASSPTRGVFYEQYF.

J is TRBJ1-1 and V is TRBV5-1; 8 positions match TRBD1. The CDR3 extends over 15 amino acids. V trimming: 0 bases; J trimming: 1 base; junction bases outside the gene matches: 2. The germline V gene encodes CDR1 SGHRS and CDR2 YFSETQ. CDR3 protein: CASSLGDRTNTEAFF. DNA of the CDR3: TGCGCCAGCAGCTTGGGGGACAGGACGAACACTGAAGCTTTCTTT.

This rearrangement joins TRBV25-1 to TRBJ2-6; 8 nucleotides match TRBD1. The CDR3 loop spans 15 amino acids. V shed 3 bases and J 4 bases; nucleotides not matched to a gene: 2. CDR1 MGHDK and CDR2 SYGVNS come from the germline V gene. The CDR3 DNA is TGTGCCAGCAGTGAGGGGACAGGAGGGGCCAACGTCCTGACTTTC. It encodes CASSEGTGGANVLTF.

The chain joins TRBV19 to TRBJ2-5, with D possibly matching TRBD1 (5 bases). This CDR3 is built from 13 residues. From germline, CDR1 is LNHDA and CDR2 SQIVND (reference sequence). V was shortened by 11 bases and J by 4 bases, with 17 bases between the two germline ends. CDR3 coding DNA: TGTGCCGCCTCGGCCGGGCAGGGAGAGACCCAGTACTTC. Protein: CAASAGQGETQYF.

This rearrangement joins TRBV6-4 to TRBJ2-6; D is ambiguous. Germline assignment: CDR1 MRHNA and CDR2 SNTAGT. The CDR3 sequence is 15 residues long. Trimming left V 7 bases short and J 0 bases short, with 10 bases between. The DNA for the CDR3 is TGTGCCAGCATGGCCAGCCCCTCTGGGGCCAACGTCCTGACTTTC. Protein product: CASMASPSGANVLTF.

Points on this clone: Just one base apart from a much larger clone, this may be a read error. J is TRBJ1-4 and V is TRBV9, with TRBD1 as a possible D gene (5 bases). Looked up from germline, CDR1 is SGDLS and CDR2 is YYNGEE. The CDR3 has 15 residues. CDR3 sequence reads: CASNVGGTPREKLFF. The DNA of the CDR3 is TGTGCCAGCAACGTAGGTGGGACCCCTCGTGAAAAACTGTTTTTT.

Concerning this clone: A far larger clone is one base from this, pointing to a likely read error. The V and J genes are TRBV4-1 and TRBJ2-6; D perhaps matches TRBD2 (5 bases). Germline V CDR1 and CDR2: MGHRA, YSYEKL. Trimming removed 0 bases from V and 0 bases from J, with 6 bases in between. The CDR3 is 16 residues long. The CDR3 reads CASSQDGDSGANVLTF. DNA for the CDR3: TGCGCCAGCAGCCAAGACGGGGACTCTGGGGCCAACGTCCTGACTTTC.

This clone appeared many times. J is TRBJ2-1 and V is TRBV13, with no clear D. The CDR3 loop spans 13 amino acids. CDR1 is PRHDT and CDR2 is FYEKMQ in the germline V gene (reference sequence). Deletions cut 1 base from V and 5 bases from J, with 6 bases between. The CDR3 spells CASSLDSNNEQFF. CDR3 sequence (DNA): TGTGCCAGCAGCTTAGACTCGAACAATGAGCAGTTCTTC. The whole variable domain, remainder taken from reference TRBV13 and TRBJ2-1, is AAGVIQSPRHLIKEKRETATLKCYPIPRHDTVYWYQQGPGQDPQFLISFYEKMQSDKGSIPDRFSAQQFSDYHSELNMSSLELGDSALYFCASSLDSNNEQFFGPGTRLTVL.

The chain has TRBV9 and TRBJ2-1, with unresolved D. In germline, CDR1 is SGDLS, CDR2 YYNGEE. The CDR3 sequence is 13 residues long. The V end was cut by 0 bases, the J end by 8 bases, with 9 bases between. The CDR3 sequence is CASSVGSPDEQFF. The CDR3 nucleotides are TGTGCCAGCAGCGTAGGTAGTCCCGATGAGCAGTTCTTC.

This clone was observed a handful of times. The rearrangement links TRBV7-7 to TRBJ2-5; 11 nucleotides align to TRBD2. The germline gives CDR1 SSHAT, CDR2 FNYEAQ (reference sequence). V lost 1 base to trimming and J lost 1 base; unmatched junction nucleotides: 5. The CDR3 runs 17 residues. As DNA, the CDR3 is TGTGCCAGCAGCTTAGTTTGGGGACTAGCGGTCCAAGAGACCCAGTACTTC. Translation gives CASSLVWGLAVQETQYF.